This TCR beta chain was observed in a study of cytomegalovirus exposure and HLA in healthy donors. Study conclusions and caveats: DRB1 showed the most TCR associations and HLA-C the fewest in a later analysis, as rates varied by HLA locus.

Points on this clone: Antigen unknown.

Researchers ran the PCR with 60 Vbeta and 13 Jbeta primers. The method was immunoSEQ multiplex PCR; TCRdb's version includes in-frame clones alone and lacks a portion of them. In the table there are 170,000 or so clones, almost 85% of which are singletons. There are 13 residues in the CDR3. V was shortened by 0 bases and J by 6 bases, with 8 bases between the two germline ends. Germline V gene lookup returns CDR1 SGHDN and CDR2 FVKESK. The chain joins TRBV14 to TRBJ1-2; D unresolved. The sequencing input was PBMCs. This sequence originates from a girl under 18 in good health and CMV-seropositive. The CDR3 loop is CASSQEIEDGYTF. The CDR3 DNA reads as TGTGCCAGCAGCCAAGAAATAGAGGATGGCTACACCTTC.